These 28 T cell receptor beta chains share one sample of origin, sequenced in a study of blood T cell repertoires in COVID-19. The data were produced by immunoSEQ multiplex PCR, yet TCRdb's version contains in-frame clones alone and is incomplete. The sample lists about 130,000 clones, roughly 80% occurring once. The sequenced sample was peripheral blood. The origin of the receptors is a woman younger than 45 who had recovered from COVID-19.

The chain uses TRBV19 and TRBJ1-1; D is undetermined. From germline, CDR1 is LNHDA and CDR2 SQIVND (reference sequence). V dropped 1 base and J dropped 1 base, with 10 bases sitting between them. This CDR3 comprises 15 residues. In DNA, the CDR3 is TGTGCCAGTAGTATAGGCCCGAGGGAGAACACTGAAGCTTTCTTT. Translation gives CASSIGPRENTEAFF.

A few counts support this clone. The CDR3 region is CSVGVLAGLGTDTQYF. In DNA, the CDR3 is TGCAGCGTTGGCGTGCTAGCGGGATTGGGCACAGATACGCAGTATTTT. V usage is TRBV29-1 and J usage is TRBJ2-3; TRBD2 matches 9 bases. The ends lost 4 bases at V and 1 base at J; junction bases unmatched: 9. The CDR3 totals 16 residues. Germline V lookup: CDR1 SQVTM, CDR2 ANQGSEA.

The V and J genes are TRBV28 and TRBJ2-2; D may be TRBD1 (6 bases). Trimming cost V 2 bases and J 5 bases, with 12 bases left between them. Germline assignment: CDR1 MDHEN and CDR2 SYDVKM. The CDR3 runs to 15 residues. CDR3 amino acids: CASSLDRIGTGELFF. The CDR3 coding sequence is TGTGCCAGCAGTTTAGACAGGATTGGGACCGGGGAGCTGTTTTTT.

The rearrangement uses TRBV7-2 and TRBJ1-2, with 9 bases matching TRBD1. Germline CDR1 SGHTA, CDR2 FQGNSA. The J segment lost 6 bases and the V segment lost 3 bases, leaving 11 bases of the junction unmatched. The CDR3 spans 16 residues. For the CDR3, the DNA is TGTGCCAGCAGCTTGGCGGGTGGACAGGGGTCGGATGGCTACACCTTC. Translated, it gives CASSLAGGQGSDGYTF.

V and J are TRBV7-9 and TRBJ2-1, with TRBD2 as a possible D gene (5 bases). This CDR3 contains 12 residues. Trimming pared 3 bases from V and 6 bases from J, leaving 6 bases between. CDR1 is SEHNR, CDR2 FQNEAQ, per germline (reference sequence). CDR3 in amino acids: CASSLGSNEQFF. The CDR3 DNA reads TGTGCCAGCAGCTTGGGGAGCAATGAGCAGTTCTTC.

The gene calls are TRBV10-2 and TRBJ2-7, with 7 bases that match TRBD1. Trimming cost V 6 bases and J 3 bases; bases outside gene matches: 5. The CDR3 is 13 amino acids. From germline, CDR1 is WSHSY and CDR2 SAAADI. As DNA, the CDR3 is TGCGCCAGCAGCTGGACAGGAGACTACGAGCAGTACTTC. It is translated as CASSWTGDYEQYF.

The gene calls are TRBV6-6 and TRBJ1-1; no clear D gene. V was shortened by 0 bases and J by 7 bases, with 6 bases between the two germline ends. CDR1 MNHNY and CDR2 SVGAGI come from the germline V gene (reference sequence). CDR3 size: 12 residues. The CDR3 spells CASSYSRDEAFF. In DNA, the CDR3 is TGTGCCAGCAGTTACTCACGAGATGAAGCTTTCTTT.

The rearrangement joins TRBV27 to TRBJ2-7; 7 bases line up with TRBD2. The CDR3 extends over 15 amino acids. Germline loops: CDR1 MNHEY, CDR2 SMNVEV (reference sequence). The ends lost 2 bases at V and 5 bases at J; junction bases unmatched: 9. DNA of the CDR3: TGTGCCAGCAGTTTAGTGAGGCGGGAGAGGAACGAGCAGTACTTC. Its protein is CASSLVRRERNEQYF.

V and J are TRBV7-2 and TRBJ2-7; 7 bases are a match to TRBD2. CDR1 SGHTA and CDR2 FQGNSA come from the germline V gene. The CDR3 covers 17 residues. The V and J ends lost 2 bases and 0 bases, in that order; junction bases with no gene match: 10. The CDR3 bases are TGTGCCAGCAGCTTATGGCCGGGAGGTTCGAGCTCCTACGAGCAGTACTTC. Amino acid sequence: CASSLWPGGSSSYEQYF.

The genes are TRBV5-4 and TRBJ2-7; maybe TRBD2 (6 bases). CDR3 length: 13 residues. The V and J ends lost 4 bases and 5 bases respectively, with 13 bases between them. Germline V gene sequence: CDR1 SGHNT, CDR2 YYREEE (reference sequence). CDR3 loop: CASSVAVSDEQYF. In nucleotides, the CDR3 is TGTGCCAGCAGCGTAGCGGTGAGCGACGAGCAGTACTTC.

CDR3 DNA: TGCAGCGTTGAAGCGGGAGCGACAGATACGCAGTATTTT. This translates into CSVEAGATDTQYF. V usage is TRBV29-1 and J usage is TRBJ2-3, with a tentative D call TRBD2 (6 bases). The V and J ends lost 1 base and 3 bases respectively, with 8 bases between them. The germline V gene encodes CDR1 SQVTM and CDR2 ANQGSEA. The CDR3 totals 13 residues.

The chain combines TRBV6-6 with TRBJ2-1; 10 positions agree with TRBD2. V lost 8 bases to trimming and J lost 1 base; unmatched junction nucleotides: 8. This CDR3 is 16 amino acids long. The germline V gene has CDR1 MNHNY and CDR2 SVGAGI (reference sequence). CDR3 in amino acids: CASESGTSVSYNEQFF. The CDR3 DNA reads TGTGCCAGCGAAAGTGGGACTAGCGTATCCTACAATGAGCAGTTCTTC.

This sequence joins TRBV27 and TRBJ2-1; 8 nucleotides match TRBD1. With V trimmed by 5 bases and J by 4 bases, 4 bases remained unmatched. The CDR3 covers 14 residues. Per germline, CDR1 MNHEY and CDR2 SMNVEV (reference sequence). The CDR3 DNA reads TGTGCCAGCAGTCTGGACAGGGAGTACAATGAGCAGTTCTTC. Protein sequence: CASSLDREYNEQFF.

This sequence joins TRBV11-2 and TRBJ2-2; 7 bases match TRBD2. The V and J ends lost 1 base and 7 bases, in that order; junction bases with no gene match: 9. This CDR3 is built from 16 residues. Germline V lookup: CDR1 SGHAT, CDR2 FQNNGV. The CDR3: CASSLVRGRIIGELFF. The CDR3 DNA is TGTGCCAGCAGCTTAGTCCGCGGGAGAATTATCGGGGAGCTGTTTTTT.

This clone occurred once. The chain carries TRBV9 and TRBJ1-1; possibly TRBD1 for D (5 bases). V lost 4 bases to trimming and J lost 2 bases, with 27 bases between them. Germline assignment: CDR1 SGDLS and CDR2 YYNGEE. The CDR3 has 19 amino acids. This CDR3 reads CASSNLGGGSTRTNTEAFF. The CDR3 DNA follows: TGTGCCAGCAGCAACCTCGGGGGTGGTTCAACAAGAACCAACACTGAAGCTTTCTTT.

This chain uses TRBV18 with TRBJ2-1; D might be TRBD1 (5 bases). Germline assignment: CDR1 KGHSH and CDR2 LQKENI. Trimming left V 3 bases short and J 7 bases short, with 13 bases between. This CDR3 is built from 14 residues. The CDR3 protein is CASSPPQGRNEQFF. As DNA, the CDR3 is TGTGCCAGCTCACCCCCGCAGGGCAGGAATGAGCAGTTCTTC.

This clone was detected only once. The chain is built from TRBV20-1 and TRBJ2-1, with D perhaps TRBD2 (5 bases). This CDR3 contains 16 residues. Deletions cut 3 bases from V and 2 bases from J, with 17 bases between. Germline-derived CDR1 and CDR2 are DFQATT and SNEGSKA (reference sequence). The CDR3 nucleotides are TGCAGTGCTAGTCCGGCTTTAGGCGGGCCCTACAATGAGCAGTTCTTC. Its translation: CSASPALGGPYNEQFF.

The V and J genes are TRBV4-1 and TRBJ2-2; the match to TRBD2 covers 8 bases. Trimming removed 8 bases from V and 7 bases from J; junction bases left unmatched: 15. The CDR3 is 16 amino acids. Per germline, CDR1 MGHRA and CDR2 YSYEKL. DNA of the CDR3: TGCGCCAGCGCTAATCTTAAGCGGGGGCGGAACGGGGAGCTGTTTTTT. It yields the protein CASANLKRGRNGELFF.

The genes are TRBV15 and TRBJ1-3, with D possibly TRBD1 on 6 matching bases. The V gene lost 5 bases and the J gene lost 0 bases, with 11 bases spanning the gap. The CDR3 is 15 residues long. Looked up from germline, CDR1 is LNHNV and CDR2 is YYDKDF (reference sequence). The CDR3 DNA follows: TGTGCCACCAGCTCGGGACAAAACTCTGGAAACACCATATATTTT. Protein product: CATSSGQNSGNTIYF.

The chain couples TRBV25-1 to TRBJ2-7, with 8 bases matching TRBD1. Germline assignment: CDR1 MGHDK and CDR2 SYGVNS. Trimming removed 3 bases from V and 5 bases from J; junction bases left unmatched: 9. This CDR3 has 15 residues. DNA for the CDR3: TGTGCCAGCAGTGATATCAGGGGGCTTTCGAACGAGCAGTACTTC. Amino acid sequence: CASSDIRGLSNEQYF.

The rearrangement joins TRBV18 to TRBJ1-3; unclear D gene. V was trimmed by 10 bases and J by 1 base, leaving 8 bases between them. The CDR3 is made up of 12 amino acids. Germline-derived CDR1 and CDR2 are KGHSH and LQKENI. The CDR3 DNA follows: TGTGCCACCCAGTGGTCTGGAAACACCATATATTTT. Its protein product is CATQWSGNTIYF.

The chain recombines TRBV6-2 or TRBV6-3 with TRBJ1-4, with TRBD1 identical over 9 bases. This CDR3 region has 14 residues. The J segment lost 6 bases and the V segment lost 5 bases, leaving 4 bases of the junction unmatched. Germline V gene data show CDR1 as MNHEY and CDR2 as SVGEGT. The CDR3 DNA reads as TGTGCCAGCAGTACCCGGACAGGGGATGAAAAACTGTTTTTT. Its protein is CASSTRTGDEKLFF.

CDR3 in amino acids: CASSQMGLADSYNEQFF. CDR3 coding DNA: TGTGCCAGCAGCCAAATGGGACTAGCGGACTCCTACAATGAGCAGTTCTTC. This chain uses TRBV14 with TRBJ2-1; the match to TRBD2 covers 11 bases. With V trimmed by 2 bases and J by 0 bases, 3 bases remained unmatched. Germline V gene data show CDR1 as SGHDN and CDR2 as FVKESK. CDR3 length: 17 amino acids.

The genes are TRBV15 and TRBJ2-3; D not resolved. The CDR3 runs to 15 residues. V shed 0 bases and J shed 6 bases, with 13 bases lying between them. Per the germline V gene, CDR1 is LNHNV and CDR2 is YYDKDF (reference sequence). The CDR3 spells CATSRELSYPDTQYF. CDR3 sequence (DNA): TGTGCCACCAGCAGAGAACTTTCCTACCCTGATACGCAGTATTTT. Together with reference TRBV15 and TRBJ2-3, the CDR3 gives the full variable domain: DAMVIQNPRYQVTQFGKPVTLSCSQTLNHNVMYWYQQKSSQAPKLLFHYYDKDFNNEADTPDNFQSRRPNTSFCFLDIRSPGLGDTAMYLCATSRELSYPDTQYFGPGTRLTVL.

This clone was counted a single time. The chain joins TRBV3-1 (or the pseudogene TRBV3-2) to TRBJ2-7; maybe TRBD2 (6 bases). CDR1 and CDR2 (germline): LGHDT, YNNKEL (reference sequence). The CDR3 runs 12 residues. V shed 7 bases and J shed 7 bases, with 14 bases lying between them. CDR3 sequence: CASTPLEGEQYF. The CDR3 nucleotides are TGTGCCAGCACTCCCCTGGAGGGAGAGCAGTACTTC.

This clone was seen a single time. V is TRBV6-5 and J is TRBJ2-1; a weak D match, TRBD2 (5 bases). The CDR3 covers 14 residues. The V end was cut by 2 bases, the J end by 5 bases, with 10 bases between. CDR1 and CDR2 from the germline V gene are MNHEY and SVGAGI. DNA of the CDR3: TGTGCCAGCAGTTACGTCCTAGCTAACAATGAGCAGTTCTTC. The encoded protein is CASSYVLANNEQFF.

The chain carries TRBV9 and TRBJ1-4, with 7 bases lining up with TRBD1. The CDR3 loop spans 14 amino acids. Germline V lookup: CDR1 SGDLS, CDR2 YYNGEE. The V and J ends lost 3 bases and 8 bases, in that order; junction bases with no gene match: 7. DNA of the CDR3: TGTGCCAGCAGCGGGGCAGGGGGAGGAGAAAAACTGTTTTTT. Translation gives CASSGAGGGEKLFF.

CDR3 coding DNA: TGTGCCACTCAATACAGGGGGAAATCGTTCGAGCAGTACTTC. This codes for CATQYRGKSFEQYF. The chain carries TRBV2 and TRBJ2-7; TRBD1 aligns across 8 bases. Per the germline V gene, CDR1 is SNHLY and CDR2 is FYNNEI. The CDR3 contains 14 residues. V lost 10 bases to trimming and J lost 6 bases; unmatched junction nucleotides: 14.